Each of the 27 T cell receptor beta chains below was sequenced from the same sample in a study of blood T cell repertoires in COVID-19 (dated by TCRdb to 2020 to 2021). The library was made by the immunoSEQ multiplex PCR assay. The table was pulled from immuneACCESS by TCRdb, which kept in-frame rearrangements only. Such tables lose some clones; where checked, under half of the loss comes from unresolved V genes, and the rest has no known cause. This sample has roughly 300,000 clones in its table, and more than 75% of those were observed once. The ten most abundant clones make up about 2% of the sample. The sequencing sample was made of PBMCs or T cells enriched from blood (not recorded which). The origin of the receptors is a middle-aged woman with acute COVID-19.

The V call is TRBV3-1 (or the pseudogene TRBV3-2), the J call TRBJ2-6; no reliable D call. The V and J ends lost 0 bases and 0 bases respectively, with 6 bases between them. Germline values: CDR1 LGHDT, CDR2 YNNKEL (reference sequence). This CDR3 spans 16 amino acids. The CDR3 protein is CASSQDSFSGANVLTF. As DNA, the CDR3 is TGTGCCAGCAGCCAAGATTCGTTCTCTGGGGCCAACGTCCTGACTTTC.

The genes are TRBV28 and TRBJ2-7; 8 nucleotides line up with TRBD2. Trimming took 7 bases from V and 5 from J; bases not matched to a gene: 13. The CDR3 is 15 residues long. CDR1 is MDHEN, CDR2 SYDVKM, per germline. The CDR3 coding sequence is TGTGCCAGCAACCCGCGCGGGGGGCGATCCCACGAGCAGTACTTC. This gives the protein CASNPRGGRSHEQYF. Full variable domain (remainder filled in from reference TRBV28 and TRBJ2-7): DVKVTQSSRYLVKRTGEKVFLECVQDMDHENMFWYRQDPGLGLRLIYFSYDVKMKEKGDIPEGYSVSREKKERFSLILESASTNQTSMYLCASNPRGGRSHEQYFGPGTRLTVT.

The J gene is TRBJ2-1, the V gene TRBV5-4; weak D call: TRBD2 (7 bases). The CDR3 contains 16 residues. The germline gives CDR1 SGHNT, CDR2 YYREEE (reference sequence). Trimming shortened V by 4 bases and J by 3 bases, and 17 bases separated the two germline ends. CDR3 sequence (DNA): TGTGCCAGCAGCCTGGGGGGGGGCAGGAACTACAATGAGCAGTTCTTC. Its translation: CASSLGGGRNYNEQFF.

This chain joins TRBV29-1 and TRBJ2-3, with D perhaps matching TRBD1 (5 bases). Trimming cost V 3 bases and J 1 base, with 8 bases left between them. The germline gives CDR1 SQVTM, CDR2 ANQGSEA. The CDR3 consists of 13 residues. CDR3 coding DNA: TGCAGCGTTGATCCCAGGGGCACAGATACGCAGTATTTT. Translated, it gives CSVDPRGTDTQYF.

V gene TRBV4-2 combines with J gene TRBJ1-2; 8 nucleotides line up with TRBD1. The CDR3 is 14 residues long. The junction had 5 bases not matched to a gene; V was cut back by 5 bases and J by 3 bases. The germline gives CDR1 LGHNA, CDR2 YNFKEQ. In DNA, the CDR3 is TGTGCCAGCAGCAGGACAGGGATGGACTATGGCTACACCTTC. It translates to CASSRTGMDYGYTF.

The CDR3 loop is CASSARPGLNEKLFF. CDR3 in DNA: TGTGCCAGCAGCGCAAGGCCGGGACTAAATGAAAAACTGTTTTTT. J is TRBJ1-4 and V is TRBV9; a weak D match, TRBD1 (5 bases). CDR3 length: 15 amino acids. Germline V lookup: CDR1 SGDLS, CDR2 YYNGEE. V lost 3 bases and J 5 bases, leaving 14 bases between the germline ends.

The CDR3 region has the DNA TGTGCCAGCTCACCCCAGGGCACTGAAGCTTTCTTT. Its protein product is CASSPQGTEAFF. V gene TRBV18 combines with J gene TRBJ1-1, with D possibly being TRBD1 (5 bases). From germline, CDR1 is KGHSH and CDR2 LQKENI. This CDR3 has 12 residues. V gave up 3 bases and J gave up 4 bases, with 6 bases separating them.

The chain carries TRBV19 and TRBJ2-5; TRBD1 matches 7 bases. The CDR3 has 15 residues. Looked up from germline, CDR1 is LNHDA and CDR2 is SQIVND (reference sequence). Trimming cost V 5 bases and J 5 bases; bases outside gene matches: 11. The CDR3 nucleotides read TGTGCCAGTAGTTCCCTAACGACAGGGCGGGAGACCCAGTACTTC. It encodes CASSSLTTGRETQYF.

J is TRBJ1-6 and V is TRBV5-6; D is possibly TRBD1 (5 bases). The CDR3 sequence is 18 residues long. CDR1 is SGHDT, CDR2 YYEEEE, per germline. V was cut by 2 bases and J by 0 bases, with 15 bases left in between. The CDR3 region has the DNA TGTGCCAGCAGCTTCTTCAGGACATCCAGCTCCTATAATTCACCCCTCCACTTT. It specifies CASSFFRTSSSYNSPLHF.

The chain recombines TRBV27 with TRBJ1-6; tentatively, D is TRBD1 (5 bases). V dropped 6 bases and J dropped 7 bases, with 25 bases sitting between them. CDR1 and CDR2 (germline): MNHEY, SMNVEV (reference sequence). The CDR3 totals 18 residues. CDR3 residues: CASSPSGTSGVLNSPLHF. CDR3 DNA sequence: TGTGCCAGCAGCCCGTCAGGGACTTCTGGGGTATTGAATTCACCCCTCCACTTT.

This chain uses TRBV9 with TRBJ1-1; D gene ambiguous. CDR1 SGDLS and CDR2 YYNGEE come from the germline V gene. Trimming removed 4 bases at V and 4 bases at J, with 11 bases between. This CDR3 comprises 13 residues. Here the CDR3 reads CASSPFSATEAFF. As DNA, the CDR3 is TGTGCCAGCAGCCCCTTCAGTGCCACTGAAGCTTTCTTT.

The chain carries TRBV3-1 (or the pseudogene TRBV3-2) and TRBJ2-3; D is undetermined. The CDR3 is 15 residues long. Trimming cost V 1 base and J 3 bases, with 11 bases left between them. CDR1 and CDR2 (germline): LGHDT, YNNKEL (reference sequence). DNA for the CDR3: TGTGCCAGCAGCCAAGTGACTCTTCTAACAGATACGCAGTATTTT. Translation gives CASSQVTLLTDTQYF.

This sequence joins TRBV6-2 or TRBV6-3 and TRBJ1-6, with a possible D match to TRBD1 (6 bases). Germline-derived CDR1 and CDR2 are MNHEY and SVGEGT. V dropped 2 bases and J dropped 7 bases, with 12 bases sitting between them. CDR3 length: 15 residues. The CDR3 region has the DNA TGTGCCAGCAGTTACCACACAGGGTTGAATTCACCCCTCCACTTT. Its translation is CASSYHTGLNSPLHF.

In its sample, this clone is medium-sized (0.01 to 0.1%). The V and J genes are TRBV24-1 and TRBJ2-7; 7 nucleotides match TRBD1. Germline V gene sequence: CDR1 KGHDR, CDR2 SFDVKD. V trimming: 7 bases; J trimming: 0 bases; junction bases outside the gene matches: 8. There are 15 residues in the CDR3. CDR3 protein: CATSATGASSYEQYF. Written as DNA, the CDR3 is TGTGCCACCAGCGCCACAGGGGCGAGCTCCTACGAGCAGTACTTC.

The CDR3 sequence is CASSPYTGTDTQYF. DNA for the CDR3: TGTGCCAGCTCACCGTACACAGGGACAGATACGCAGTATTTT. The V call is TRBV18, the J call TRBJ2-3, with D maybe TRBD1 (6 bases). Trimming left V 3 bases short and J 3 bases short, with 10 bases between. CDR1 is KGHSH and CDR2 is LQKENI in the germline V gene. The CDR3 consists of 14 residues.

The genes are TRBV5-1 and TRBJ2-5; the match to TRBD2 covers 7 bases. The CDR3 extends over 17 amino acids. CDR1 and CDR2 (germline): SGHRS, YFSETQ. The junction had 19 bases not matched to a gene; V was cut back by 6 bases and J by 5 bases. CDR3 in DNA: TGCGCCAGCACCCTGCTTGGACTCCCTACCGGGGGGGAGACCCAGTACTTC. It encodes CASTLLGLPTGGETQYF.

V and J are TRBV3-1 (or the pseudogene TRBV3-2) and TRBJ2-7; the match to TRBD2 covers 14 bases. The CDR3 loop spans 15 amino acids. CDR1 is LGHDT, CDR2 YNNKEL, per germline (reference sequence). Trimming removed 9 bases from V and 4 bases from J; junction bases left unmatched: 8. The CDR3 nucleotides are TGTGCCAGTGGGACTAGCGGGAGTACTGGTTACGAGCAGTACTTC. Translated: CASGTSGSTGYEQYF.

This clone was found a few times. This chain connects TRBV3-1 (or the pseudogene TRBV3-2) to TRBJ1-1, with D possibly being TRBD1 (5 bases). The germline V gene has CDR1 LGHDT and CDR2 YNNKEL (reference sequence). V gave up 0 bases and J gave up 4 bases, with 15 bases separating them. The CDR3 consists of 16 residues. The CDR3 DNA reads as TGTGCCAGCAGCCAAGATGTCAGTGGGGGGAGCACTGAAGCTTTCTTT. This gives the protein CASSQDVSGGSTEAFF.

For the CDR3, the DNA is TGTGCCAGCAGCGCGAGAGGACAGTACACTGAAGCTTTCTTT. Residues: CASSARGQYTEAFF. V gene TRBV9 combines with J gene TRBJ1-1; D possibly corresponds to TRBD1 (6 bases). CDR1 and CDR2 (germline): SGDLS, YYNGEE. V lost 3 bases and J 3 bases, leaving 12 bases between the germline ends. The CDR3 consists of 14 residues.

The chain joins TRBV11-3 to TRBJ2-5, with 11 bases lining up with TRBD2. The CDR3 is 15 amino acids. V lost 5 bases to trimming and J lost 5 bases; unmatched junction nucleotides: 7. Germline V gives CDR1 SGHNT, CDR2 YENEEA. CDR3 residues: CASSPGLAVGETQYF. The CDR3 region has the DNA TGTGCCAGCAGCCCGGGACTAGCGGTTGGGGAGACCCAGTACTTC.

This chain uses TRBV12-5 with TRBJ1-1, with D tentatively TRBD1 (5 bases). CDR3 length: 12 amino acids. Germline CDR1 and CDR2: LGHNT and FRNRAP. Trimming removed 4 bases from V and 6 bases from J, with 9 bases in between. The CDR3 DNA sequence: TGTGCTAGTGGTTCACAGGTCTCTGAAGCTTTCTTT. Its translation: CASGSQVSEAFF.

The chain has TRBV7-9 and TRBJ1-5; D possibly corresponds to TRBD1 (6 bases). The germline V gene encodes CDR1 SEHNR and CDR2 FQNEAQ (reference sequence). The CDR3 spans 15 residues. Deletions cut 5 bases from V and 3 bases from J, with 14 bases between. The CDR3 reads CASSGLTGANQPQHF. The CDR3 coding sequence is TGTGCCAGCAGCGGGTTGACAGGCGCCAATCAGCCCCAGCATTTT.

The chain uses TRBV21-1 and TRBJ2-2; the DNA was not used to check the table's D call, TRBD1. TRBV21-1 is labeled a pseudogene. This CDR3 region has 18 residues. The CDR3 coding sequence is TGTGCCAGCAGCAAAGAGCGGGACAGGGGCGGTTGGACCGGGGAGCTGTTTTTT. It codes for CASSKERDRGGWTGELFF.

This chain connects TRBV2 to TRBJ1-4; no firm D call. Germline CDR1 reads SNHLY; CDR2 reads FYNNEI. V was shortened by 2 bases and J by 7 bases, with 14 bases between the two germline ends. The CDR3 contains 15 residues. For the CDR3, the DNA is TGTGCCAGCAGTGAAAACGGCGGTCGGATTGAAAAACTGTTTTTT. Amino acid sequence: CASSENGGRIEKLFF.

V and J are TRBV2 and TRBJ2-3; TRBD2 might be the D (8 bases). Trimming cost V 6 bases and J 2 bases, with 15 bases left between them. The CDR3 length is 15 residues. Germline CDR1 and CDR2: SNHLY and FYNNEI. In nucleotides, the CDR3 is TGTGCCAGCAGCCCGGGGGGGACAGCCACAGATACGCAGTATTTT. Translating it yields CASSPGGTATDTQYF.

The CDR3 coding sequence is TGTGCCAGCGACCGGGACAGGAGCCTCACAGATACGCAGTATTTT. Its translation is CASDRDRSLTDTQYF. The rearrangement joins TRBV28 to TRBJ2-3; 8 bases align to TRBD1. Germline loops: CDR1 MDHEN, CDR2 SYDVKM. CDR3 length: 15 residues. The V segment lost 8 bases and the J segment 2 bases; nucleotides outside the gene matches: 9.

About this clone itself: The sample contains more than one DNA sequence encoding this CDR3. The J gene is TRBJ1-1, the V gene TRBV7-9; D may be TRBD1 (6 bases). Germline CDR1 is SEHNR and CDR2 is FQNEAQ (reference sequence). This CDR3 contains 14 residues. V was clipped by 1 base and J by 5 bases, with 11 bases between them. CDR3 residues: CASSLEQGNTEAFF. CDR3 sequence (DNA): TGTGCCAGCAGCTTAGAGCAGGGGAATACTGAAGCTTTCTTT.